This entry lists 12 T cell receptor beta chains sequenced from one sample in a study of blood T cell repertoires in COVID-19. Some clones are missing from TCRdb's copy, which holds only in-frame ones; the method was immunoSEQ multiplex PCR. The data contain 270,000 or so clones, 88% of them seen just once; the ten biggest clones take up about 1.2%. Source material: PBMCs or T cells enriched from blood (not recorded which). These receptors were taken from a woman aged 40 to 55 with acute COVID-19.

CDR3 sequence: CATSERLGQGLETQYF. CDR3 nucleotide sequence: TGTGCCACCAGTGAACGCCTCGGACAGGGGCTAGAGACCCAGTACTTC. V usage is TRBV24-1 and J usage is TRBJ2-5; the match to TRBD1 covers 9 bases. The CDR3 runs 16 residues. The J segment lost 4 bases and the V segment lost 4 bases, leaving 9 bases of the junction unmatched. Germline loops: CDR1 KGHDR, CDR2 SFDVKD.

The chain is built from TRBV6-5 and TRBJ1-2, with 8 positions matching TRBD1. The CDR3 runs to 14 residues. V lost 8 bases to trimming and J lost 3 bases; unmatched junction nucleotides: 8. The germline V gene has CDR1 MNHEY and CDR2 SVGAGI. Written as DNA, the CDR3 is TGTGCCAGCGGCAGGGGGCGTAGGGACTATGGCTACACCTTC. Translation: CASGRGRRDYGYTF.

The chain carries TRBV24-1 and TRBJ2-7; the D gene is possibly TRBD1 (7 bases). This CDR3 has 17 amino acids. V gave up 3 bases and J gave up 3 bases, with 20 bases separating them. Germline-derived CDR1 and CDR2 are KGHDR and SFDVKD. CDR3 in DNA: TGTGCCACCAGTGATAAAGCGCGGGACAGAAGACTCTACGAGCAGTACGTC. Translation: CATSDKARDRRLYEQYV.

This clone was observed once. The chain employs TRBV19 and TRBJ2-6; 14 bases are shared with TRBD2. The ends lost 0 bases at V and 0 bases at J; junction bases unmatched: 4. The CDR3 is made up of 20 amino acids. The germline V gene has CDR1 LNHDA and CDR2 SQIVND (reference sequence). DNA of the CDR3: TGTGCCAGTAGTATAGAGGGACTAGCGGGAGCTTCCTCTGGGGCCAACGTCCTGACTTTC. Translating it yields CASSIEGLAGASSGANVLTF. The complete variable domain, with remaining parts taken from reference TRBV19 and TRBJ2-6, reads DGGITQSPKYLFRKEGQNVTLSCEQNLNHDAMYWYRQDPGQGLRLIYYSQIVNDFQKGDIAEGYSVSREKKESFPLTVTSAQKNPTAFYLCASSIEGLAGASSGANVLTFGAGSRLTVL.

This chain joins TRBV5-1 and TRBJ1-1, with D possibly being TRBD1 (5 bases). CDR1 is SGHRS, CDR2 YFSETQ, per germline. Trimming removed 3 bases from V and 1 base from J, with 10 bases in between. This CDR3 contains 14 residues. The CDR3 DNA follows: TGCGCCAGCAGCTCTTCGACAGCGAACACTGAAGCTTTCTTT. As protein: CASSSSTANTEAFF.

This sequence joins TRBV30 and TRBJ1-1; perhaps TRBD1 as D (6 bases). The CDR3 consists of 15 residues. Trimming took off 2 bases at V and 5 bases at J, with 18 bases between the two ends. CDR1 is GTSNPN and CDR2 is SVGIG in the germline V gene (reference sequence). CDR3 sequence reads: CAWSPPDSSGTEAFF. In nucleotides, the CDR3 is TGTGCCTGGAGTCCTCCGGACAGCTCGGGAACTGAAGCTTTCTTT.

The rearrangement uses TRBV5-4 and TRBJ1-2; 8 nucleotides agree with TRBD1. V trimming: 3 bases; J trimming: 4 bases; junction bases outside the gene matches: 11. Germline-derived CDR1 and CDR2 are SGHNT and YYREEE (reference sequence). The CDR3 is 16 residues long. This chain's CDR3 is CASSSGGDQGAYGYTF. In nucleotides, the CDR3 is TGTGCCAGCAGCTCTGGAGGAGACCAGGGGGCCTATGGCTACACCTTC.

This clone turned up a few times. The gene calls are TRBV30 and TRBJ1-1, with 8 bases identical to TRBD1. This CDR3 comprises 13 residues. CDR1 is GTSNPN and CDR2 is SVGIG in the germline V gene (reference sequence). V lost 5 bases, J lost 3 bases, and 5 bases stayed unmatched. In DNA form, the CDR3 reads TGTGCCTGGGACAGGGGAGCTGACACTGAAGCTTTCTTT. Amino acid sequence: CAWDRGADTEAFF.

The chain carries TRBV10-1 and TRBJ1-1; TRBD1 aligns across 9 bases. Germline trimming cut 4 bases from V and 5 bases from J; bases unmatched to any gene: 5. The CDR3 consists of 14 residues. Germline CDR1 WNHNN, CDR2 SYGVQD (reference sequence). CDR3 sequence reads: CASSGHRGLTEAFF. The DNA of the CDR3 is TGCGCCAGCAGTGGACACAGGGGGCTGACTGAAGCTTTCTTT.

The table lists this clone with a few counts. CDR3 region: CAITSTATNYGYTF. CDR3 DNA: TGTGCCATCACTAGCACGGCGACTAACTATGGCTACACCTTC. The V call is TRBV10-3, the J call TRBJ1-2; the D is unclear. The CDR3 length is 14 residues. Trimming took 7 bases from V and 0 from J, leaving 12 bases between them. Germline CDR1 ENHRY, CDR2 SYGVKD.

This sequence joins TRBV19 and TRBJ2-1; the match to TRBD2 covers 14 bases. The CDR3 contains 16 residues. Trimming cost V 4 bases and J 13 bases; bases outside gene matches: 12. Germline lookup yields CDR1 LNHDA and CDR2 SQIVND (reference sequence). CDR3 nucleotides: TGTGCCAGTAGTAAAACCGGGACTAGCGGGAGCGCCCTTCAGTTCTTC. Amino acid sequence: CASSKTGTSGSALQFF.

This clone came up once. The chain uses TRBV19 and TRBJ1-1, with TRBD1 matching over 9 bases. Trimming cost V 7 bases and J 1 base; bases outside gene matches: 4. CDR1 LNHDA and CDR2 SQIVND come from the germline V gene (reference sequence). This CDR3 is built from 14 residues. The CDR3 is CASKGTGTNTEAFF. The DNA of the CDR3 is TGTGCCAGTAAGGGGACAGGGACGAACACTGAAGCTTTCTTT.